The 9 T cell receptor beta chains in this list originate from one sample, sequenced in a study of OX40 agonist ivuxolimab in advanced cancers. Assay: immunoSEQ multiplex PCR; the TCRdb copy retains only in-frame clones and omits some. Altogether some 41,000 clones are present, about 87% being singletons, with the ten largest covering approximately 5.9%. The source was CD4+ or CD8+ T cells sorted from blood, collected in a trial of the OX40 agonist ivuxolimab. These TCRs come from an adult with an advanced solid tumor such as melanoma, head and neck, liver or kidney cancer.

V gene TRBV28 combines with J gene TRBJ2-7; D not certain. The CDR3 has 12 residues. Germline lookup yields CDR1 MDHEN and CDR2 SYDVKM. Trimming removed 6 bases at V and 6 bases at J, with 12 bases between. CDR3: CASSISGSEQYF. CDR3 nucleotide sequence: TGTGCCAGCAGCATTTCCGGAAGCGAGCAGTACTTC. Filled out from reference TRBV28 and TRBJ2-7, the complete variable domain reads DVKVTQSSRYLVKRTGEKVFLECVQDMDHENMFWYRQDPGLGLRLIYFSYDVKMKEKGDIPEGYSVSREKKERFSLILESASTNQTSMYLCASSISGSEQYFGPGTRLTVT.

V is TRBV18 and J is TRBJ1-3; D is undetermined. V lost 2 bases to trimming and J lost 0 bases, with 8 bases between them. The CDR3 totals 15 residues. Germline CDR1 and CDR2: KGHSH and LQKENI. In DNA, the CDR3 is TGTGCCAGCTCACCAGTACAGAGCTCTGGAAACACCATATATTTT. This gives the protein CASSPVQSSGNTIYF.

The rearrangement uses TRBV7-8 and TRBJ1-1, with D tentatively TRBD1 (6 bases). The CDR3 runs to 15 residues. CDR1 is SGHVS, CDR2 FQNEAQ, per germline. Between the trimmed V and J ends, which lost 2 bases and 3 bases, there was a span of 13 bases. DNA of the CDR3: TGTGCCAGCAGCTTACTTAGGGGGGGGGACACTGAAGCTTTCTTT. This codes for CASSLLRGGDTEAFF.

This clone occurred once. This chain connects TRBV18 to TRBJ2-5, with D perhaps matching TRBD1 or TRBD2 (5 bases each). CDR3 length: 14 residues. Trimming left V 3 bases short and J 7 bases short, with 15 bases between. Germline CDR1 and CDR2: KGHSH and LQKENI. The CDR3 loop is CASSPWDQTGTQYF. CDR3 bases: TGTGCCAGCTCACCTTGGGACCAAACAGGGACCCAGTACTTC.

Turning to this clone: This sample also contains other DNA sequences that code for the same CDR3. The J gene is TRBJ1-5, the V gene TRBV30, with D perhaps TRBD1 (6 bases). Germline V gene lookup returns CDR1 GTSNPN and CDR2 SVGIG (reference sequence). Deletions cut 3 bases from V and 2 bases from J, with 14 bases between. The CDR3 is 15 amino acids. The CDR3 loop reads CAWRMGAGRNQPQHF. As DNA, the CDR3 is TGTGCCTGGAGGATGGGGGCGGGCCGCAATCAGCCCCAGCATTTT.

This chain links TRBV18 with TRBJ2-3, with TRBD2 identical over 10 bases. Germline V gene lookup returns CDR1 KGHSH and CDR2 LQKENI. The CDR3 has 15 residues. Trimming cost V 5 bases and J 5 bases; bases outside gene matches: 7. Here the CDR3 DNA reads TGTGCCAGCTCAGCCCTAGCGGGAGCTATAGATACGCAGTATTTT. It encodes CASSALAGAIDTQYF.

This chain uses TRBV18 with TRBJ2-5, with D possibly being TRBD2 (6 bases). V lost 7 bases, J lost 5 bases, and 14 bases lay in between. The CDR3 loop spans 13 amino acids. CDR1 KGHSH and CDR2 LQKENI come from the germline V gene. CDR3 sequence: CASWTGTRETQYF. DNA for the CDR3: TGTGCCAGCTGGACCGGGACTCGGGAGACCCAGTACTTC.

The chain couples TRBV6-5 to TRBJ2-7, with 12 bases lining up with TRBD2. Trimming cost V 7 bases and J 1 base; bases outside gene matches: 2. The germline CDR1 and CDR2 sequences are MNHEY and SVGAGI. The CDR3 runs 14 residues. CDR3 amino acids: CASKTSGSSYEQYF. CDR3 in DNA: TGTGCCAGCAAGACTAGCGGGAGTTCCTACGAGCAGTACTTC.

The sample holds a few counts of this clone. The chain carries TRBV5-4 and TRBJ1-1; unclear D gene. The CDR3 has 11 residues. V was trimmed by 0 bases and J by 8 bases, leaving 5 bases between them. Looked up from germline, CDR1 is SGHNT and CDR2 is YYREEE (reference sequence). CDR3 sequence reads: CASSLGVEAFF. In DNA form, the CDR3 reads TGTGCCAGCAGCTTGGGGGTAGAAGCTTTCTTT.